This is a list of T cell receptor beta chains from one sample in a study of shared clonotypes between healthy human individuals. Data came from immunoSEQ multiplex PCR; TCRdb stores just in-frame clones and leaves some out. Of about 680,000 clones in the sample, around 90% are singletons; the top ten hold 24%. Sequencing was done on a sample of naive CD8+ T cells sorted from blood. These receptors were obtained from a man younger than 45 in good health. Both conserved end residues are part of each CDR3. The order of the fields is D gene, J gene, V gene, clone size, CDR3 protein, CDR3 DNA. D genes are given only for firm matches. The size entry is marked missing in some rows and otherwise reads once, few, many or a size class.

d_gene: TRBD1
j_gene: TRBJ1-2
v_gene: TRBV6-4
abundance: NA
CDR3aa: CASRGQGSGGYGYTF
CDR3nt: TGTGCCAGCAGAGGACAGGGAAGTGGAGGCTATGGCTACACCTTC

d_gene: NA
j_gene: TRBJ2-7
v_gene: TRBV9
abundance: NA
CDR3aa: CASSVGGSSYEQYF
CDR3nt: TGTGCCAGCAGCGTAGGAGGGTCCTCCTACGAGCAGTACTTC

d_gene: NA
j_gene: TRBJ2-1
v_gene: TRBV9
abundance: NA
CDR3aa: CASSARDSVLNEQFF
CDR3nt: TGTGCCAGCAGCGCTCGGGACTCCGTCCTCAATGAGCAGTTCTTC

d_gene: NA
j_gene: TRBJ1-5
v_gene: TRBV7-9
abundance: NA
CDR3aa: CASSLSNQPQHF
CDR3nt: TGTGCCAGCAGCTTATCCAATCAGCCCCAGCATTTT

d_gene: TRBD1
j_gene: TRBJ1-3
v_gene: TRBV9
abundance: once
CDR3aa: CASSVAKTGGVGNTIYF
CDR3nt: TGTGCCAGCAGCGTAGCGAAGACAGGGGGCGTTGGAAACACCATATATTTT

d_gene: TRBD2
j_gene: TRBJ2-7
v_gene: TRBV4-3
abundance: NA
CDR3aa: CASSLAGDGYEQYF
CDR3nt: TGCGCCAGCAGTTTAGCGGGCGATGGCTACGAGCAGTACTTC

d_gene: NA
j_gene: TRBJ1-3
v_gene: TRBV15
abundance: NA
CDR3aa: CATSQTTPGNTIYF
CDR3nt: TGTGCCACCAGCCAGACAACCCCTGGAAACACCATATATTTT

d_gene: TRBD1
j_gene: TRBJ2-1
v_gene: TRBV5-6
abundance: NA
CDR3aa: CASSSTGTGYNEQFF
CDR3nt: TGTGCCAGCAGTAGTACCGGGACAGGCTACAATGAGCAGTTCTTC

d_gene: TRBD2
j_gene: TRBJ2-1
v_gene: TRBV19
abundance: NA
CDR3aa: CASSIGYGFEERGASYNEQFF
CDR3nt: TGTGCCAGTAGTATTGGATACGGGTTTGAGGAGCGGGGTGCCTCCTACAATGAGCAGTTCTTC

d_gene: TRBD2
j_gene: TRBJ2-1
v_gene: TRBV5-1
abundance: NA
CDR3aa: CASSDGTSGYNEQFF
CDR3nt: TGCGCCAGCAGTGATGGGACTAGCGGATACAATGAGCAGTTCTTC

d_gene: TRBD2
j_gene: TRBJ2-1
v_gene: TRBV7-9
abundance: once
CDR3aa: CASSASGSSYNEQFF
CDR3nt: TGTGCCAGCAGCGCAAGCGGGAGTAGCTACAATGAGCAGTTCTTC

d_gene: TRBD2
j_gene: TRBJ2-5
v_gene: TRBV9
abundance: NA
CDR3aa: CASSVLAVQETQYF
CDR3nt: TGTGCCAGCAGCGTCCTAGCGGTCCAAGAGACCCAGTACTTC